This T cell receptor beta chain was identified during a study of blood T cells in healthy people across ages. A second PCR, run for roughly 7 to 11 cycles, used a sample-barcoded 5' primer plus a J-beta primer mix. Each of the samples gave a minimum of 2.5 million paired-end reads that contained CDR3. TCRdb redid the calling of the 5' RACE reads with MiXCR, one entry per CDR3 protein. The sample holds 800,000 to 950,000 distinct CDR3 sequences; under 40% are singletons and the top ten take roughly 13%. Trimming removed 3 bases from V and 2 bases from J, with 12 bases in between. CDR1 SQVTM and CDR2 ANQGSEA come from the germline V gene. This CDR3 has 14 residues.

This receptor was identified in a man aged 18 to 30 in good health. What was sequenced was blood. The chain recombines TRBV29-1 with TRBJ2-3; tentative D call: TRBD1 (5 bases). CDR3 protein: CSVEGHMDTDTQYF. DNA for the CDR3: TGCAGCGTTGAGGGGCATATGGACACAGATACGCAGTATTTT.